The 29 T cell receptor beta chains given below trace back to one sample, sequenced in a study of neurological immune-mediated disorders. TCRdb used MiXCR to reprocess the 5' RACE reads, holding one entry per CDR3 protein. Among under 80,000 distinct CDR3 sequences listed, around 14% were seen once. Sample: PBMCs. These TCRs come from a woman aged 45-65 years in good health.

This clonotype was seen repeatedly, ten times or more. The genes are TRBV28 and TRBJ2-7, with no clear D. Germline-derived CDR1 and CDR2 are MDHEN and SYDVKM. The CDR3 is 11 amino acids. V shed 8 bases and J shed 6 bases, with 11 bases lying between them. The CDR3 spells CASYAPGEQYF. The CDR3 DNA follows: TGTGCCAGCTACGCTCCGGGCGAGCAGTACTTC.

This clonotype was seen many times. The chain is built from TRBV10-3 and TRBJ2-1; no clear D. This CDR3 is 12 amino acids long. V lost 3 bases to trimming and J lost 8 bases, with 8 bases between them. Germline CDR1 ENHRY, CDR2 SYGVKD. The CDR3 DNA sequence: TGTGCCATCAGTGAAATCCTAGATGAGCAGTTCTTC. Translated, it gives CAISEILDEQFF.

With respect to this clonotype: Compared with germline, one end of the junction differs, possibly owing to a read error. The genes are TRBV7-9 and TRBJ2-3, with 11 bases that match TRBD1. CDR1 SEHNR and CDR2 FQNEAQ come from the germline V gene (reference sequence). The CDR3 is 16 amino acids. The CDR3 DNA sequence: TGTGCCAGCAGCTCATCGGGACAGGGGGGTGCAGATAAGCAGTATTTT. Translating it yields CASSSSGQGGADKQYF.

This clonotype was counted ten times or more. The chain couples TRBV20-1 to TRBJ2-1; D might be TRBD1 or TRBD2, each matching 5 bases. Per the germline V gene, CDR1 is DFQATT and CDR2 is SNEGSKA (reference sequence). This CDR3 is built from 12 residues. The V gene lost 0 bases and the J gene lost 8 bases, with 8 bases spanning the gap. CDR3 nucleotides: TGCAGTGCTAGAGAGGGGGTTGATGAGCAGTTCTTC. Protein: CSAREGVDEQFF.

The sample holds many counts of this clonotype. As DNA, the CDR3 is TGCGCCAGCAGCCATGACAGCTCACAAGAAAAACTGTTTTTT. The encoded protein is CASSHDSSQEKLFF. The V gene is TRBV5-1, the J gene TRBJ1-4; a possible D gene is TRBD1 (5 bases). Trimming took 4 bases from V and 8 from J, leaving 15 bases between them. CDR3 length: 14 amino acids. Looked up from germline, CDR1 is SGHRS and CDR2 is YFSETQ.

This clonotype was seen many times. The rearrangement links TRBV7-2 to TRBJ2-1; 12 nucleotides align to TRBD2. CDR1 and CDR2 (germline): SGHTA, FQGNSA. V dropped 4 bases and J dropped 10; count of bases not matched to a gene: 8. There are 15 residues in the CDR3. For the CDR3, the DNA is TGTGCCAGCAGCTCCGGACTAGCGGGGACGGGAGAGCAGTTCTTC. This translates into CASSSGLAGTGEQFF.

This chain uses TRBV28 with TRBJ1-2; D perhaps matches TRBD1 (6 bases). This CDR3 has 14 residues. The germline CDR1 and CDR2 sequences are MDHEN and SYDVKM. V was clipped by 7 bases and J by 8 bases, with 20 bases between them. The CDR3 loop reads CASKEGGQLGGYTF. CDR3 coding DNA: TGTGCCAGCAAGGAGGGAGGACAGCTTGGGGGCTACACCTTC.

With respect to this clonotype: A read error may be the cause here, since a much bigger clone is one base away. The rearrangement links TRBV12-3 or TRBV12-4 to TRBJ2-1, with 7 nucleotides matching TRBD2. The CDR3 covers 14 residues. The junction had 10 bases not matched to a gene; V was cut back by 6 bases and J by 8 bases. The CDR3 is CASRKRTRSHEQFF. The DNA of the CDR3 is TGTGCCAGCAGAAAGAGGACTAGAAGCCATGAGCAGTTCTTC.

The table lists this clonotype with many counts. The chain is built from TRBV7-6 and TRBJ2-5; 7 bases align to TRBD1. The CDR3 runs to 15 residues. Germline assignment: CDR1 SGHVS and CDR2 FNYEAQ. V was pared by 4 bases and J by 5 bases, with 10 bases of the junction left unmatched. CDR3 loop: CASSSTGRWGETQYF. CDR3 in DNA: TGTGCCAGCAGCTCGACAGGGAGATGGGGGGAGACCCAGTACTTC.

This clonotype was counted many times. This chain joins TRBV7-9 and TRBJ2-7, with D possibly TRBD1 on 5 matching bases. Germline V CDR1 and CDR2: SEHNR, FQNEAQ (reference sequence). Trimming took 2 bases from V and 2 from J, leaving 13 bases between them. The CDR3 runs 15 residues. The CDR3 DNA sequence: TGTGCCAGCAGCTTAACCGGACAAACAACCTACGAGCAGTACTTC. Encoded protein: CASSLTGQTTYEQYF.

This clonotype has at least ten counts. The genes are TRBV5-1 and TRBJ2-1, with unresolved D. Germline assignment: CDR1 SGHRS and CDR2 YFSETQ. This CDR3 has 11 amino acids. V lost 5 bases to trimming and J lost 12 bases, with 12 bases between them. CDR3 sequence (DNA): TGCGCCAGCAGTGGGGTTTCTGGGCAGTTCTTC. This sequence encodes CASSGVSGQFF. The full variable domain, completed using reference TRBV5-1 and TRBJ2-1, is KAGVTQTPRYLIKTRGQQVTLSCSPISGHRSVSWYQQTPGQGLQFLFEYFSETQRNKGNFPGRFSGRQFSNSRSEMNVSTLELGDSALYLCASSGVSGQFFGPGTRLTVL.

This clonotype was found many times. The V call is TRBV29-1, the J call TRBJ2-5; D may match TRBD1 or TRBD2 (5 bases each). Per the germline V gene, CDR1 is SQVTM and CDR2 is ANQGSEA. Trimming left V 7 bases short and J 3 bases short, with 15 bases between. The CDR3 extends over 13 amino acids. The CDR3 loop is CSAHSGAEETQYF. The CDR3 nucleotides read TGCAGCGCCCACTCCGGGGCGGAAGAGACCCAGTACTTC.

Note on this clonotype: This could be a read error, since a much larger clone is one nucleotide away. The chain links TRBV5-6 to TRBJ2-7; D is uncertain. The CDR3 is made up of 15 amino acids. The V and J ends lost 4 bases and 1 base respectively, with 15 bases between them. Germline assignment: CDR1 SGHDT and CDR2 YYEEEE. CDR3 sequence: CASSHKDGLSYEQYF. CDR3 coding DNA: TGTGCCAGCAGCCATAAGGACGGATTATCCTACGAGCAGTACTTC.

The sample holds many counts of this clonotype. The chain combines TRBV5-1 with TRBJ2-7; D possibly uses TRBD1 or TRBD2 (5 bases each). The CDR3 runs to 15 residues. The V end lost 0 bases, the J end lost 4 bases, and 14 bases lay between the germline ends. Germline loops: CDR1 SGHRS, CDR2 YFSETQ. CDR3 sequence reads: CASSLDPGRGYEQYF. DNA for the CDR3: TGCGCCAGCAGCTTGGATCCAGGGCGCGGGTACGAGCAGTACTTC.

This clonotype has a handful of counts. This sequence joins TRBV20-1 and TRBJ1-4; the match to TRBD1 covers 9 bases. V gave up 6 bases and J gave up 8 bases; unmatched junction bases: 13. The CDR3 is made up of 15 amino acids. The germline CDR1 and CDR2 sequences are DFQATT and SNEGSKA (reference sequence). Here the CDR3 reads CSASPSGQGDEKLFF. The CDR3 nucleotides are TGCAGTGCGTCGCCCTCGGGACAGGGCGACGAAAAACTGTTTTTT.

This clonotype has at least ten counts. CDR3 nucleotides: TGCAGCGTCGAGGGGGGGTCAGGGGAGAGAAACTATGGCTACACCTTC. This gives the protein CSVEGGSGERNYGYTF. The chain employs TRBV29-1 and TRBJ1-2; possible D gene TRBD1, 6 bases. Per the germline V gene, CDR1 is SQVTM and CDR2 is ANQGSEA. This CDR3 has 16 amino acids. Trimming removed 6 bases at V and 2 bases at J, with 22 bases between.

A few counts support this clonotype. The chain combines TRBV5-1 with TRBJ2-3; D tentatively fits TRBD1 or TRBD2 (5 bases each). Germline V gene lookup returns CDR1 SGHRS and CDR2 YFSETQ. V lost 3 bases to trimming and J lost 1 base, with 18 bases between them. The CDR3 length is 17 residues. The CDR3 sequence is CASSSEGRLWGTDTQYF. In DNA, the CDR3 is TGCGCCAGCAGCTCAGAGGGACGTCTCTGGGGCACAGATACGCAGTATTTT.

This clonotype occurred many times. The rearrangement joins TRBV20-1 to TRBJ1-6; D is possibly TRBD1 (6 bases). The V end was cut by 6 bases, the J end by 0 bases, with 9 bases between. The CDR3 consists of 14 residues. CDR1 and CDR2 from the germline V gene are DFQATT and SNEGSKA (reference sequence). This CDR3 is CSAKQGSYNSPLHF. The CDR3 DNA is TGCAGTGCGAAACAGGGCTCCTATAATTCACCCCTCCACTTT.

V is TRBV12-3 or TRBV12-4 and J is TRBJ1-1; possible D gene TRBD1, 6 bases. V lost 6 bases and J lost 0, with 20 bases in between. The CDR3 loop spans 17 amino acids. The CDR3 DNA reads as TGTGCCAGCAGCCGCGAATACCAGGACAGCCTGAACACTGAAGCTTTCTTT. This translates into CASSREYQDSLNTEAFF.

This sequence joins TRBV20-1 and TRBJ2-1, with 10 bases identical to TRBD1. Germline-derived CDR1 and CDR2 are DFQATT and SNEGSKA (reference sequence). The CDR3 extends over 15 amino acids. V dropped 5 bases and J dropped 3; count of bases not matched to a gene: 7. This CDR3 is CSAPPWDRGYNEQFF. The CDR3 nucleotides read TGCAGTGCTCCCCCTTGGGACAGGGGCTACAATGAGCAGTTCTTC.

This clonotype has ten or more counts. The gene calls are TRBV7-9 and TRBJ2-1; possible D gene TRBD1, 5 bases. The V end was cut by 5 bases, the J end by 8 bases, with 13 bases between. The CDR3 extends over 13 amino acids. Germline V gene lookup returns CDR1 SEHNR and CDR2 FQNEAQ (reference sequence). CDR3 residues: CASSRMWGDEQFF. The CDR3 region has the DNA TGTGCCAGCAGCCGTATGTGGGGCGATGAGCAGTTCTTC.

Turning to this clonotype: It may be a read error: a sequence one base away is much more abundant. The genes are TRBV11-1 and TRBJ2-3; 8 nucleotides line up with TRBD2. Per germline, CDR1 SGHAT and CDR2 FQDESV (reference sequence). The junction had 10 bases not matched to a gene; V was cut back by 5 bases and J by 6 bases. The CDR3 length is 15 residues. CDR3 amino acids: CASSLSGTRADTQYF. CDR3 coding DNA: TGTGCCAGCAGCCTAAGCGGGACTAGAGCGGATACGCAGTATTTT.

This rearrangement joins TRBV14 to TRBJ2-7; D is unclear. The CDR3 is 14 amino acids. V lost 3 bases, J lost 0 bases, and 9 bases lay in between. CDR1 is SGHDN and CDR2 is FVKESK in the germline V gene. CDR3 DNA: TGTGCCAGCAGCCAGGGAATACTCTCCTACGAGCAGTACTTC. Protein: CASSQGILSYEQYF.

This clonotype was detected ten times or more. The chain uses TRBV7-3 and TRBJ2-2; 7 positions agree with TRBD2. The CDR3 contains 14 residues. The J segment lost 6 bases and the V segment lost 2 bases, leaving 3 bases of the junction unmatched. Germline values: CDR1 SGHTA, CDR2 FQGTGA. DNA for the CDR3: TGTGCCAGCAGCTTAGGGGGGGTTCCCGGGGAGCTGTTTTTT. Amino acids: CASSLGGVPGELFF.

This clonotype came up many times. The chain employs TRBV12-3 or TRBV12-4 and TRBJ2-5; the D is unclear. The CDR3 has 13 residues. V was pared by 5 bases and J by 5 bases, with 12 bases between. CDR3: CASSPSPWETQYF. The CDR3, as DNA: TGTGCCAGCAGTCCGTCACCCTGGGAGACCCAGTACTTC.

This clonotype was seen at least ten times. The gene calls are TRBV12-3 or TRBV12-4 and TRBJ2-7; D is undetermined. V was shortened by 6 bases and J by 0 bases, with 9 bases between the two germline ends. This CDR3 is 13 amino acids long. For the CDR3, the DNA is TGTGCCAGCAGACTCGACGGCTCCTACGAGCAGTACTTC. Its translation: CASRLDGSYEQYF.

The sample holds many counts of this clonotype. The V gene is TRBV7-9, the J gene TRBJ2-6; tentatively, D is TRBD2 (5 bases). Germline CDR1 reads SEHNR; CDR2 reads FQNEAQ (reference sequence). CDR3 length equals 13 residues. V lost 1 base to trimming and J lost 10 bases, with 8 bases between them. CDR3 in DNA: TGTGCCAGCAGCTTAGAATGGGAGAACGTCCTGACTTTC. Translation gives CASSLEWENVLTF.

This clonotype is medium-sized by share. The J gene is TRBJ2-7, the V gene TRBV7-2; D not certain. V was shortened by 1 base and J by 2 bases, with 12 bases between the two germline ends. Germline CDR1 SGHTA, CDR2 FQGNSA. This CDR3 region has 15 residues. The CDR3 sequence: CASSLEKGQAYEQYF. In nucleotides, the CDR3 is TGTGCCAGCAGCTTAGAGAAGGGTCAGGCCTACGAGCAGTACTTC.

This clonotype was detected many times. This chain joins TRBV20-1 and TRBJ2-7, with D hard to call. V lost 0 bases and J lost 3, with 15 bases in between. Looked up from germline, CDR1 is DFQATT and CDR2 is SNEGSKA (reference sequence). CDR3 length: 15 residues. The CDR3 DNA sequence: TGCAGTGCTAGAGATGGGCAGAAAATTATCTACGAGCAGTACTTC. Translated: CSARDGQKIIYEQYF.